These 27 T cell receptor beta chains came from one sample sequenced in a study of T-cell reconstitution after alpha-beta-depleted transplantation in children. Unique molecular identifiers were used in preparing the TCRbeta library. TCRdb re-derived calls from the PCR reads in MiXCR, one entry per CDR3 protein. The sample lists roughly 790,000 distinct CDR3 sequences, about 16% occurring once. Here the sequenced sample was PBMCs, mostly from graft donor cells, taken 360 days after TCRalphabeta/CD19-depleted stem cell transplant. These receptors were collected from a male patient younger than 18 who had a stem cell transplant for acute lymphoblastic leukemia, so the T cells may come from the graft donor.

This clonotype was seen just once. CDR3 amino acids: CASSLIMGGYNEQFF. CDR3 DNA: TGTGCCAGCAGCCTTATAATGGGTGGCTACAATGAGCAGTTCTTC. The rearrangement joins TRBV3-1 to TRBJ2-1; D not resolved. The germline V gene encodes CDR1 LGHDT and CDR2 YNNKEL (reference sequence). Trimming took 4 bases from V and 3 from J, leaving 13 bases between them. CDR3 size: 15 residues.

Many counts were recorded for this clonotype. The chain links TRBV11-1 to TRBJ2-7; TRBD2 matches at 9 bases. V dropped 0 bases and J dropped 5; count of bases not matched to a gene: 5. The CDR3 length is 15 residues. Germline CDR1 reads SGHAT; CDR2 reads FQDESV (reference sequence). CDR3 loop: CASSLAGTSINEQYF. The DNA of the CDR3 is TGTGCCAGCAGCTTAGCCGGGACTAGCATCAACGAGCAGTACTTC. The full variable domain, completed using reference TRBV11-1 and TRBJ2-7, is EAEVAQSPRYKITEKSQAVAFWCDPISGHATLYWYRQILGQGPELLVQFQDESVVDDSQLPKDRFSAERLKGVDSTLKIQPAELGDSAMYLCASSLAGTSINEQYFGPGTRLTVT.

The V call is TRBV5-6, the J call TRBJ2-7, with D unresolved. Trimming stripped 3 bases from V and 1 base from J, with 11 bases between. Germline CDR1 and CDR2: SGHDT and YYEEEE. This CDR3 comprises 14 residues. CDR3 in amino acids: CASSWSAGSYEQYF. The DNA of the CDR3 is TGTGCCAGCAGCTGGTCTGCTGGGTCCTACGAGCAGTACTTC.

The chain combines TRBV29-1 with TRBJ1-2; no definite D call. Germline-derived CDR1 and CDR2 are SQVTM and ANQGSEA. This CDR3 region has 14 residues. V was cut by 8 bases and J by 3 bases, with 19 bases left in between. Here the CDR3 DNA reads TGCAGCACAATGCCCCGCGGAAGTTACTATGGCTACACCTTC. As protein: CSTMPRGSYYGYTF.

This clonotype was seen ten or more times. The genes are TRBV5-1 and TRBJ1-6; D is ambiguous. Looked up from germline, CDR1 is SGHRS and CDR2 is YFSETQ. This CDR3 contains 16 residues. Trimming stripped 2 bases from V and 8 bases from J, with 17 bases between. The CDR3, as DNA: TGCGCCAGCAGCTTAAACGCTGGGAGATCGGATTCACCCCTCCACTTT. Its translation: CASSLNAGRSDSPLHF.

This clonotype was observed a few times. The chain links TRBV2 to TRBJ1-2; D gene unclear. V was shortened by 7 bases and J by 3 bases, with 12 bases between the two germline ends. This CDR3 comprises 13 residues. The germline gives CDR1 SNHLY, CDR2 FYNNEI. The CDR3 loop is CASMEGNDYGYTF. The DNA of the CDR3 is TGTGCCAGCATGGAGGGTAATGACTATGGCTACACCTTC.

This clonotype was seen ten or more times. The chain links TRBV13 to TRBJ2-5; 9 nucleotides agree with TRBD2. With V trimmed by 1 base and J by 1 base, 13 bases remained unmatched. The germline gives CDR1 PRHDT, CDR2 FYEKMQ (reference sequence). The CDR3 sequence is 19 residues long. This chain's CDR3 is CASSLVSSGIEWGQETQYF. The CDR3 bases are TGTGCCAGCAGCTTAGTATCTAGCGGGATTGAATGGGGCCAAGAGACCCAGTACTTC. Supplemented by reference TRBV13 and TRBJ2-5, the full variable domain reads AAGVIQSPRHLIKEKRETATLKCYPIPRHDTVYWYQQGPGQDPQFLISFYEKMQSDKGSIPDRFSAQQFSDYHSELNMSSLELGDSALYFCASSLVSSGIEWGQETQYFGPGTRLLVL.

This clonotype was picked up a small number of times. This chain joins TRBV10-2 and TRBJ1-1; the match to TRBD1 covers 8 bases. CDR3 length: 14 amino acids. With V trimmed by 2 bases and J by 5 bases, 4 bases remained unmatched. CDR1 is WSHSY and CDR2 is SAAADI in the germline V gene. CDR3 DNA: TGCGCCAGCAGTGAGACAGGGGGGAGAACTGAAGCTTTCTTT. Translated, it gives CASSETGGRTEAFF.

The chain is built from TRBV15 and TRBJ1-2; D call uncertain. Germline CDR1 reads LNHNV; CDR2 reads YYDKDF (reference sequence). With 2 bases removed from V and 4 bases from J, the gap between germline ends came to 5 bases. The CDR3 loop spans 12 amino acids. The DNA for the CDR3 is TGTGCCACCAGCAGACAGTTCTATGGCTACACCTTC. As protein: CATSRQFYGYTF.

V is TRBV12-3 or TRBV12-4 and J is TRBJ1-3; tentative D call: TRBD1 (6 bases). The CDR3 is 15 amino acids. Trimming pared 6 bases from V and 0 bases from J, leaving 12 bases between. This CDR3 is CASRGDISSGNTIYF. The DNA for the CDR3 is TGTGCCAGCAGGGGGGACATTTCCTCTGGAAACACCATATATTTT.

This clonotype has just a few counts. The rearrangement links TRBV9 to TRBJ2-3; tentatively, D is TRBD1 (5 bases). Germline CDR1 is SGDLS and CDR2 is YYNGEE. Deletions cut 1 base from V and 0 bases from J, with 9 bases between. The CDR3 contains 15 residues. CDR3 amino acids: CASSVLQGSTDTQYF. For the CDR3, the DNA is TGTGCCAGCAGCGTACTTCAGGGTAGCACAGATACGCAGTATTTT.

This clonotype appeared a few times. The chain combines TRBV20-1 with TRBJ1-1; D unresolved. Germline V gene data show CDR1 as DFQATT and CDR2 as SNEGSKA (reference sequence). V lost 3 bases, J lost 2 bases, and 10 bases lay in between. This CDR3 spans 13 amino acids. This chain's CDR3 is CSARGYLNTEAFF. CDR3 coding DNA: TGCAGTGCTAGGGGATATCTAAACACTGAAGCTTTCTTT.

This clonotype was seen more than once but under ten times. The rearrangement joins TRBV20-1 to TRBJ2-3; D is unclear. The CDR3 runs to 12 residues. V shed 8 bases and J shed 3 bases, with 12 bases lying between them. The germline V gene encodes CDR1 DFQATT and CDR2 SNEGSKA (reference sequence). CDR3 protein: CSSGRGTDTQYF. CDR3 coding DNA: TGCAGTTCGGGCCGTGGGACAGATACGCAGTATTTT.

V gene TRBV12-3 or TRBV12-4 combines with J gene TRBJ2-3, with a weak D call TRBD2 (6 bases). V gave up 3 bases and J gave up 5 bases, with 15 bases separating them. There are 15 residues in the CDR3. CDR3 bases: TGTGCCAGCAGTTTCATTAGCGGCTCAGGAGATACGCAGTATTTT. Translated: CASSFISGSGDTQYF.

This clonotype came up many times. The J gene is TRBJ2-7, the V gene TRBV5-1, with TRBD1 matching 9 bases. CDR1 is SGHRS and CDR2 is YFSETQ in the germline V gene. The CDR3 extends over 15 amino acids. The J segment lost 4 bases and the V segment lost 5 bases, leaving 10 bases of the junction unmatched. The CDR3 loop is CASSPFTGGAYEQYF. CDR3 nucleotides: TGCGCCAGCAGTCCCTTCACAGGGGGCGCATACGAGCAGTACTTC.

The chain recombines TRBV5-1 with TRBJ2-7, with D perhaps matching TRBD1 (6 bases). The ends were cut back, 0 bases at V and 0 bases at J, with 13 bases in the middle. This CDR3 contains 16 residues. Germline V gene sequence: CDR1 SGHRS, CDR2 YFSETQ. The CDR3 DNA sequence: TGCGCCAGCAGCTTGGTCGGGACAAGAGCCTCCTACGAGCAGTACTTC. Amino acid sequence: CASSLVGTRASYEQYF.

This clonotype has just a few counts. The genes are TRBV6-5 and TRBJ1-2; D not certain. This CDR3 is 14 amino acids long. Germline CDR1 is MNHEY and CDR2 is SVGAGI. The V end lost 2 bases, the J end lost 2 bases, and 9 bases lay between the germline ends. Here the CDR3 DNA reads TGTGCCAGCAGTTACAGGAATTCGAACTATGGCTACACCTTC. Protein product: CASSYRNSNYGYTF.

This clonotype occurred many times. The chain carries TRBV5-1 and TRBJ2-2, with D perhaps TRBD2 (5 bases). With 4 bases removed from V and 6 bases from J, the gap between germline ends came to 13 bases. The CDR3 extends over 14 amino acids. CDR1 and CDR2 (germline): SGHRS, YFSETQ. CDR3 nucleotides: TGCGCCAGCAGCACCCGGACTGCTGCCGGGGAGCTGTTTTTT. Encoded protein: CASSTRTAAGELFF.

The chain couples TRBV7-9 to TRBJ2-7; D possibly matches TRBD1 or TRBD2 (5 bases each). Germline CDR1 reads SEHNR; CDR2 reads FQNEAQ (reference sequence). V lost 10 bases and J 1 base, leaving 14 bases between the germline ends. The CDR3 spans 13 residues. CDR3 bases: TGTGCCACCGTCGGGACGGCATCCTACGAGCAGTACTTC. Encoded protein: CATVGTASYEQYF.

This clonotype has only a few counts. CDR3 protein: CASSKTGPGPPYEQYF. CDR3 nucleotide sequence: TGTGCCAGCAGCAAAACGGGACCGGGGCCACCCTACGAGCAGTACTTC. The V and J genes are TRBV21-1 and TRBJ2-7; the table gives TRBD1 as D, unverified against the DNA. TRBV21-1 is an annotated pseudogene. The CDR3 runs 16 residues.

In its sample, this clonotype was seen a few times. V gene TRBV4-1 combines with J gene TRBJ2-7; D uncertain. V was cut by 6 bases and J by 5 bases, with 20 bases left in between. This CDR3 is 15 amino acids long. The germline V gene has CDR1 MGHRA and CDR2 YSYEKL. As DNA, the CDR3 is TGCGCCAGCAGGGTTCGGGCCCCAGACCGTGACGAGCAGTACTTC. Protein product: CASRVRAPDRDEQYF.

The V and J genes are TRBV2 and TRBJ2-1, with 10 bases matching TRBD2. CDR3 size: 19 residues. The germline V gene has CDR1 SNHLY and CDR2 FYNNEI. The ends lost 5 bases at V and 3 bases at J; junction bases unmatched: 16. In nucleotides, the CDR3 is TGTGCCAGCAGTAAAGGGTGGGCTAGCGGGAGCAACCGCTACAATGAGCAGTTCTTC. Its protein is CASSKGWASGSNRYNEQFF.

This clonotype was picked up a small number of times. The chain combines TRBV7-9 with TRBJ1-2, with D maybe TRBD1 (5 bases). The V and J ends lost 3 bases and 7 bases respectively, with 9 bases between them. The CDR3 consists of 12 residues. Germline values: CDR1 SEHNR, CDR2 FQNEAQ (reference sequence). The CDR3 region is CASSLGGPGYTF. The CDR3 coding sequence is TGTGCCAGCAGCTTGGGGGGACCTGGCTACACCTTC.

This clonotype has only a few counts. The chain carries TRBV3-1 and TRBJ2-2, with a possible D match to TRBD1 (5 bases). V was clipped by 4 bases and J by 1 base, with 10 bases between them. The V gene's germline CDR1 is LGHDT and CDR2 YNNKEL (reference sequence). The CDR3 is 15 residues long. The CDR3 sequence: CASSRGHQNTGELFF. CDR3 DNA: TGTGCCAGCAGCCGTGGACATCAGAACACCGGGGAGCTGTTTTTT.

This clonotype was found many times. The chain links TRBV7-9 to TRBJ2-7; TRBD1 matches at 11 bases. With 3 bases clipped from V and 5 bases from J, the junction kept 3 bases outside the gene matches. The CDR3 is made up of 14 amino acids. Germline-derived CDR1 and CDR2 are SEHNR and FQNEAQ (reference sequence). CDR3 coding DNA: TGTGCCAGCAGCTTGGGACAGGGGGTCGACGAGCAGTACTTC. Translated: CASSLGQGVDEQYF. The full variable domain, in which reference TRBV7-9 and TRBJ2-7 provide the parts outside the CDR3, is DTGVSQNPRHKITKRGQNVTFRCDPISEHNRLYWYRQTLGQGPEFLTYFQNEAQLEKSRLLSDRFSAERPKGSFSTLEIQRTEQGDSAMYLCASSLGQGVDEQYFGPGTRLTVT.

V usage is TRBV6-1 and J usage is TRBJ2-7; maybe TRBD2 (5 bases). This CDR3 spans 15 amino acids. In germline, CDR1 is MNHNS, CDR2 SASEGT. Trimming removed 0 bases at V and 3 bases at J, with 12 bases between. Here the CDR3 DNA reads TGTGCCAGCAGTGAAGCGCACCGGGGAAGCTACGAGCAGTACTTC. Translating it yields CASSEAHRGSYEQYF.

CDR3 bases: TGTGCCAGCAGCCAAGGGTCTAGCGTTACAGATACGCAGTATTTT. Translating gives CASSQGSSVTDTQYF. The chain combines TRBV4-2 with TRBJ2-3; D is possibly TRBD2 (6 bases). The CDR3 runs to 15 residues. Germline V gene data show CDR1 as LGHNA and CDR2 as YNFKEQ. The V gene lost 1 base and the J gene lost 3 bases, with 11 bases spanning the gap.